This section outlines one T cell receptor (beta chain) sequence together with its context. This clonotype was detected ten times or more. The clone's antigen remains unknown. No much larger clone is present one base from it, and per-base qualities are unavailable. This sample was taken from a study of T cells in Graves' hyperthyroidism and ophthalmopathy (dated by TCRdb to between 2018 and 2020). In the study overall: Peripheral blood was sampled at the time of initial diagnosis, prior to any treatment. TCR V-J signatures able to tell the groups apart were searched for in a discovery cohort of 100 patients, of whom 40 to 45 had Graves' ophthalmopathy and roughly 58 had stable Graves' hyperthyroidism. Prospective prediction of ophthalmopathy was tested in an independent validation cohort consisting of 18 to 20 hyperthyroidism patients and over 15 patients who later progressed to ophthalmopathy. For training and testing, the 100 or so patients in the discovery cohort were randomly divided in a 7:3 ratio. Thyroid tissue and blood T-cell repertoires from six Graves' hyperthyroidism patients were also compared in the study. Once sampling was done, hyperthyroidism patients were given methimazole at a starting dose of 30 mg daily, whereas ophthalmopathy patients were given high-dose intravenous methylprednisolone. According to the paper, TCR Vbeta CDR3 sequencing was carried out on 135 peripheral blood samples, which came from over 40 ophthalmopathy, 75 or so hyperthyroidism and some 17 progressor patients.

The CDR3 measures 19 amino acids from cysteine to phenylalanine. The DNA shown is the 57-base CDR3, in frame from base 1. V loses 2 bases at its end and J loses 0 bases; junction bases beyond the gene matches: 14. The germline V gene (reference sequence) supplies CDR1 MNHEY and CDR2 SMNVEV. TCR beta CDR3 regions were amplified from RNA transcripts. A first-round RT-PCR of the TCR CDR3 used the HTBI primer set with the Qiagen OneStep RT-PCR kit. A second multiplex PCR round built the libraries, followed by size selection and purification. Paired-end sequencing of the libraries was performed with 100 bp reads on an Illumina HiSeq2000. In the authors' own workflow: SOAPnuke was used to process the raw data, with reads discarded if the reads contained adapters or uncalled bases, had a mean Phred below 15, or lacked an exact constant-primer or identifier match. COPE v1.2.5 was used to merge the high-quality paired reads, and each unique nucleotide sequence was defined as a clonotype. Clonotypes were aligned to IMGT TRBV, TRBD and TRBJ reference segments using MiTCR v1.1. The analysis included only V-J combinations with a frequency above 0.0001, which together covered 99% to 99.2% of the repertoires. The TCS score was defined as the ratio of F50 (clonal expansion) to E x V (chaos), calculated using BLOSUM62-based TCRdist between CDR3 peptides within each V-J. Welch's t-statistics and random forest reduced several hundred V-J features to roughly 13, which were used in a naive Bayes classifier (R e1071). Through fastp at Q25 and MiXCR, TCRdb rebuilt clones from the public reads, retaining in-frame beta chains. Each CDR3 protein gets just one entry, which takes the most common genes and DNA from the rows behind it. The V and J calls shown here were made by TCRdb, not taken from the authors' results. The sample table shows around 200,000 distinct CDR3 sequences, and more than 15% are seen once. Clones ranked in the top ten supply 25% to 35% of the sample.

What the study reported, not specific to this receptor: No statistical method was used to set the sample size in advance, and investigators knew the group allocation. Most expanded thyroid clonotypes (frequency above 0.001) were also detected in blood, suggesting blood repertoires may reflect thyroid immune responses. In validation, the model predicted progression to ophthalmopathy with 55% to 71% sensitivity and over 72% specificity, a median of 6.5 months before onset. A 13 V-J signature model separated ophthalmopathy from stable hyperthyroidism, with around 90% sensitivity and 81.08% specificity in cross-validation and 80%/75% in testing.

A patient counted as having stable Graves' hyperthyroidism if no progression to ophthalmopathy occurred over 18 months of follow-up. Hyperthyroidism patients were newly diagnosed, had a disease duration of under 2 months, and were aged 18 to 65 years. Any patient with an uncontrolled infection, another autoimmune disease, pregnancy or lactation was excluded. Clinical symptoms, serum thyroxine and TRAb, thyroid ultrasound, and orbital computed tomography formed the basis for the diagnoses. Ficoll-Paque density gradient centrifugation was used to isolate PBMCs from approximately 10 ml of fresh peripheral blood. Total RNA was extracted using Trizol reagent, and RNA quality was assessed on an Agilent 2100 Bioanalyzer.

The chain is made from TRBV27 and TRBJ2-3; 7 middle bases align to TRBD2. This clonotype was sampled from a woman in her fifties or sixties with Graves' hyperthyroidism. Sequenced: blood. The DNA sequence is given as TGTGCCAGCAGTTTAGTTCTTGCGGGGGAGGACTTTAGCACAGATACGCAGTATTTT. This sequence encodes CASSLVLAGEDFSTDTQYF.